This T cell receptor (beta chain) originates from a study of cytomegalovirus exposure and HLA in healthy donors. Study findings and constraints: TCR beta V segments were, for the most part, productive about 87% or about 30% of the time in an earlier analysis. In a later analysis, common viral pathogens appeared linked to several of the most significant clusters. The classifier reportedly diagnosed cytomegalovirus status with high specificity and sensitivity. Altogether, some 170 TCR beta chains were recorded as cytomegalovirus-associated.

In its sample, this clone was seen once. Its antigen is still unknown. Looked up from germline, CDR1 is SGHVS and CDR2 is FNYEAQ. This CDR3 is built from 12 residues. Vbeta (60) and Jbeta (13) primers were used in the PCR. Sequencing was performed with immunoSEQ multiplex PCR; in TCRdb, only in-frame clones are kept and a portion is missing. Here the sample spans 210,000 or so clones, about 89% being singletons. Sequenced input: PBMCs. The receptor comes from a woman aged 18-35 years in good health and CMV-seronegative. The rearrangement uses TRBV7-6 and TRBJ2-5; possibly TRBD2 for D (5 bases). Near its end, the DNA agrees better with TRBJ2-7, so the J call may be wrong. CDR3 amino acids: CASSFRGSEQYF. In DNA form, the CDR3 reads TGTGCCAGCAGCTTTAGAGGGTCCGAGCAGTACTTC.